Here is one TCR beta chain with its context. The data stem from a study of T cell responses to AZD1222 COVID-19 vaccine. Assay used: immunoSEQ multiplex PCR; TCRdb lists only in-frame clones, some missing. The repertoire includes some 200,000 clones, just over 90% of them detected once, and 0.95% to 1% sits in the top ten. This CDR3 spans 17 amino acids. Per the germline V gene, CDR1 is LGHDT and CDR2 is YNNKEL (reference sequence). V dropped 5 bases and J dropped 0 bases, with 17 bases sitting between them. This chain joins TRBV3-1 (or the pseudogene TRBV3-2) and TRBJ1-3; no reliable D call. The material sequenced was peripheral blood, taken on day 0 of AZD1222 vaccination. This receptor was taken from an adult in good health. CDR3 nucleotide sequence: TGTGCCAGCAGCGGACGGGCCCTCCTACACTCTGGAAACACCATATATTTT. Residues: CASSGRALLHSGNTIYF.